The entry below describes one T cell receptor (beta chain). Its antigen is unknown. Qualities for individual bases were not recorded, and no much larger clone is one base off. The CDR3 regions of human TCRbeta chains were analyzed by immunosequencing. The published analysis was carried out like this. Repertoire TCRs were matched against a reference library of SARS-CoV-2-specific TCRs generated with the MIRA antigen-specificity platform. Breadth was defined as the fraction of unique TCRs that were SARS-CoV-2-associated, and depth was defined as the fraction of total T cells that were SARS-CoV-2-associated. Using the MIRA data, each spike-specific TCR was mapped to the spike region that the TCR reacts to and placed in a CD4 or CD8 class. Log10-transformed breadth and depth values were compared by one-way ANOVA with Sidak's multiple comparisons tests. Held by TCRdb, this immuneACCESS table contains in-frame sequences only and omits some clones. Under half of the omission traces to an unresolved V gene where checked; the cause of the rest is unknown. That table gives V, J and clone size, and the DNA gave D and trimming. The sample profile shows 150,000 to 180,000 clones; approximately 90% of them were found once. The top ten constitute approximately 1.8% of the sample.

The data were obtained in a study of T cell responses to AZD1222 COVID-19 vaccine (dated by TCRdb to 2020 to 2022). About the study as a whole: AZD1222 recipients given second doses at about 4 weeks or at about 12 weeks were pooled, since spike-specific TCR depth and breadth were not found to differ between the two schedules. A total of 233 trial participants underwent TCR sequencing, of whom nearly 210 had received two doses of AZD1222 and around 25 had received two doses of the MenACWY control vaccine. Trial participants were enrolled by age into subgroups of 18-55, 56-69 and 70-plus years, and 148, 28 and 57 TCR-sequenced participants, respectively, were included in these subgroups.

The sample's time point label, in plain terms: baseline before first vaccination. The vaccinee samples were drawn from two UK trials, COV001 and COV002, one of which was a single-blind randomized controlled phase 2/3 trial testing AZD1222 (ChAdOx1 nCoV-19) in healthy adults. For TCRbeta chain sequencing, PBMC samples from trial participants were taken at day 0 and at day 28 after the second dose. Results and caveats for the whole study, not just this receptor: Participants were mostly white British and included more females than males, and it was suggested by the authors that clonal diversity may have been underestimated. Epitopes outside the regions mutated in the B.1.351 and B.1.1.7 variants were reportedly recognized by nearly half of the unique spike-specific TCRs. The vaccine-associated CD4 TCRs covered the entire spike protein, and the dominant responses fell in regions 160-218 and 743-854. Because no day 14 peak-response samples were available, repertoires were characterized only after the peak T cell response. After two AZD1222 doses, both the breadth and the depth of spike-specific TCRs were significantly higher than at day 0 and than in MenACWY recipients. Only a handful of AZD1222 recipients were SARS-CoV-2 seropositive at baseline, limiting conclusions about previously exposed vaccinees. The 56-69-year group was small, and its depth increase did not reach significance, likely because of low power.

Cut back by 0 bases and 6 bases, the V and J ends lie 3 bases apart. Per the germline V gene, MNHEY is the CDR1 and SVGAGI is the CDR2. From its cysteine to its phenylalanine, the CDR3 spans 12 amino acids. Only the CDR3 region is kept as DNA, spanning 36 bases read in frame from base 1. The sequencing here drew on peripheral blood, taken on day 0 of AZD1222 vaccination. This sequence was found in an adult in good health. Here the chain combines TRBV6-5 and TRBJ2-1; no D gene call is confident. The DNA reads TGTGCCAGCAGTTACTCGGGCAATGAGCAGTTCTTC. The resulting protein is CASSYSGNEQFF.